Following are 25 T cell receptor beta chains from one sample sequenced in a study of regulatory T cells in long-lasting Graves disease. Sample time point: persistent/refractory GD, antithyroid drugs over 5 years with positive TRAb. RNA extracted from PBMCs served as the sequencing template. Sequencing libraries for TCR beta were prepared with iRepertoire HTBI primers and Arm-PCR of CDR3 regions. A single record per CDR3 protein comes from TCRdb applying MiXCR to the multiplex PCR reads. Here the sample spans about 470,000 distinct CDR3 sequences, roughly a fifth being singletons. This material consisted of peripheral blood mononuclear cells (PBMCs), taken when the disease was refractory, from a patient treated with antithyroid drugs. The receptors derive from a female donor with Graves disease.

This clonotype was seen a handful of times. V and J are TRBV9 and TRBJ1-1; TRBD1 is a possible D gene (5 bases). The CDR3 sequence is 14 residues long. CDR1 and CDR2 from the germline V gene are SGDLS and YYNGEE. V shed 1 base and J shed 5 bases, with 12 bases lying between them. The CDR3 loop reads CASSVWGDPTEAFF. In DNA, the CDR3 is TGTGCCAGCAGCGTATGGGGGGACCCGACTGAAGCTTTCTTT.

In this sample, this clonotype turned up many times. This chain connects TRBV7-8 to TRBJ2-5, with D hard to call. Trimming shortened V by 0 bases and J by 0 bases, and 8 bases separated the two germline ends. Looked up from germline, CDR1 is SGHVS and CDR2 is FQNEAQ. The CDR3 totals 15 residues. CDR3 region: CASSLAWVYQETQYF. CDR3 sequence (DNA): TGTGCCAGCAGCTTAGCGTGGGTATACCAAGAGACCCAGTACTTC.

This clonotype was recorded many times. The chain recombines TRBV12-3 or TRBV12-4 with TRBJ2-2; TRBD2 matches at 7 bases. This CDR3 is built from 13 residues. Trimming at V came to 7 bases and at J to 7 bases, leaving 6 bases not matched to a gene. The CDR3 here is CASTREYNGELFF. As DNA, the CDR3 is TGTGCCAGCACGCGGGAGTATAACGGGGAGCTGTTTTTT.

This clonotype showed up many times. The V call is TRBV2, the J call TRBJ2-2; the match to TRBD1 covers 8 bases. The CDR3 runs to 14 residues. After removal of 7 bases from V and 6 bases from J, the junction contained 7 bases not matched to a gene. CDR1 SNHLY and CDR2 FYNNEI come from the germline V gene. CDR3 DNA sequence: TGTGCCAGCACCATAGGCAGGGGGCCCGGGGAGCTGTTTTTT. The encoded protein is CASTIGRGPGELFF.

This clonotype has ten or more counts. The chain links TRBV12-3 or TRBV12-4 to TRBJ1-1; no firm D call. With 5 bases removed from V and 0 bases from J, the gap between germline ends came to 4 bases. CDR3 length equals 12 residues. The CDR3 DNA is TGTGCCAGCAGTCACCTGAACACTGAAGCTTTCTTT. Translating gives CASSHLNTEAFF.

A word on this clonotype: At one end the junction does not follow the germline gene, possibly because of a read error. The chain employs TRBV15 and TRBJ1-1; unclear D gene. CDR1 is LNHNV and CDR2 is YYDKDF in the germline V gene (reference sequence). CDR3 length equals 13 residues. CDR3 amino acids: CAASRESNTEAFF. Written as DNA, the CDR3 is TGTGCCGCCAGCAGAGAATCGAACACTGAAGCTTTCTTT.

This clonotype was recorded many times. The chain uses TRBV5-1 and TRBJ2-7; D might be TRBD2 (6 bases). The V and J ends lost 0 bases and 7 bases respectively, with 14 bases between them. The CDR3 runs to 14 residues. Germline lookup yields CDR1 SGHRS and CDR2 YFSETQ. In nucleotides, the CDR3 is TGCGCCAGCAGCTTGGTTCGGGGGTCCGAGGAGCAGTACTTC. The encoded protein is CASSLVRGSEEQYF.

There are many counts of this clonotype. The chain couples TRBV28 to TRBJ2-5; 7 positions match TRBD2. The CDR3 runs to 15 residues. Germline V CDR1 and CDR2: MDHEN, SYDVKM. The trim removed 8 bases at V and 4 bases at J, leaving 13 bases unmatched. The CDR3 DNA reads TGTGCCAGCTCGACTCTGGGGGGGAAGTTAGAGACCCAGTACTTC. Translating it yields CASSTLGGKLETQYF.

The chain links TRBV7-9 to TRBJ2-2; D is perhaps TRBD1 or TRBD2 (5 bases each). The length of the CDR3 is 16 residues. Trimming pared 4 bases from V and 4 bases from J, leaving 16 bases between. Germline V gene lookup returns CDR1 SEHNR and CDR2 FQNEAQ (reference sequence). Written as DNA, the CDR3 is TGTGCCAGCAGCTGGGACCGCTTGGAACTCACCGGGGAGCTGTTTTTT. It specifies CASSWDRLELTGELFF.

This clonotype was seen only a few times. The chain uses TRBV19 and TRBJ2-1; maybe TRBD1 (5 bases). V lost 0 bases and J lost 8, with 8 bases in between. The CDR3 is 13 residues long. Germline loops: CDR1 LNHDA, CDR2 SQIVND (reference sequence). The CDR3 spells CASSIEGRDEQFF. As DNA, the CDR3 is TGTGCCAGTAGTATAGAAGGCAGGGATGAGCAGTTCTTC.

Written as DNA, the CDR3 is TGTGCCAGCAGTAACCTCCTTTTGAGTAGCGGGGGATCCTACGAGCAGTACTTC. The encoded protein is CASSNLLLSSGGSYEQYF. This chain links TRBV12-3 or TRBV12-4 with TRBJ2-7, with 9 nucleotides matching TRBD2. The junction had 15 bases not matched to a gene; V was cut back by 5 bases and J by 1 base. The CDR3 loop spans 18 amino acids.

This clonotype turned up a few times. The V call is TRBV20-1, the J call TRBJ1-6; possibly TRBD1 for D (5 bases). With 3 bases removed from V and 4 bases from J, the gap between germline ends came to 10 bases. The CDR3 has 14 amino acids. Germline V gene data show CDR1 as DFQATT and CDR2 as SNEGSKA (reference sequence). CDR3 protein: CSARTGTYNSPLHF. CDR3 nucleotides: TGCAGTGCTAGGACGGGGACGTATAATTCACCCCTCCACTTT.

This clonotype occurred many times. The V gene is TRBV6-5, the J gene TRBJ1-2; tentatively, D is TRBD1 (6 bases). The V end lost 0 bases, the J end lost 4 bases, and 15 bases lay between the germline ends. The CDR3 extends over 16 amino acids. The germline gives CDR1 MNHEY, CDR2 SVGAGI. In nucleotides, the CDR3 is TGTGCCAGCAGTTACTCGACGGGGGCCCTTGGCTATGGCTACACCTTC. Translation gives CASSYSTGALGYGYTF.

The chain has TRBV3-1 and TRBJ2-2; D gene unclear. The CDR3 has 15 residues. The germline gives CDR1 LGHDT, CDR2 YNNKEL (reference sequence). Trimming removed 2 bases at V and 5 bases at J, with 12 bases between. The CDR3 nucleotides are TGTGCCAGCAGCCAATCTGGGGTAGGAACCGGGGAGCTGTTTTTT. Translation gives CASSQSGVGTGELFF.

The sample holds a few counts of this clonotype. J is TRBJ2-7 and V is TRBV7-2; no clear D gene. CDR3 length equals 14 residues. Germline CDR1 SGHTA, CDR2 FQGNSA. Deletions cut 4 bases from V and 2 bases from J, with 12 bases between. CDR3 residues: CASSSRLKPYEQYF. The CDR3 DNA sequence: TGTGCCAGCAGCTCCCGACTGAAACCCTACGAGCAGTACTTC.

As concerns this clonotype: A much larger clone differs from this one at a single base, so this may be a read error. The chain joins TRBV28 to TRBJ2-5; perhaps TRBD1 as D (6 bases). V was clipped by 8 bases and J by 4 bases, with 17 bases between them. In germline, CDR1 is MDHEN, CDR2 SYDVKM. The CDR3 sequence is 14 residues long. The CDR3 DNA reads as TGTGCCAGCGACCACCTACAGGGTATAGAGACCCAGTACTTC. Amino acid sequence: CASDHLQGIETQYF.

As for this clonotype: This may stem from a read error, because a much larger clone lies one nucleotide away. The conserved phenylalanine or tryptophan is not found at the CDR3 terminus, so this likely reflects a read error. The chain couples TRBV7-2 to TRBJ2-7; 12 nucleotides agree with TRBD2. Germline lookup yields CDR1 SGHTA and CDR2 FQGNSA. The CDR3 totals 15 residues. V lost 1 base, J lost 9 bases, and 7 bases stayed unmatched. This CDR3 reads CASSLVRLAGEGQYL. DNA for the CDR3: TGTGCCAGCAGCTTAGTCCGACTAGCGGGAGAGGGGCAGTACCTC.

There are a few counts of this clonotype. The chain is built from TRBV19 and TRBJ1-1; D remains unclear. Germline loops: CDR1 LNHDA, CDR2 SQIVND (reference sequence). The CDR3 is 13 amino acids. Trimming pared 3 bases from V and 0 bases from J, leaving 5 bases between. In DNA, the CDR3 is TGTGCCAGTAGTATTGTAATGAACACTGAAGCTTTCTTT. Translation gives CASSIVMNTEAFF.

This clonotype was seen many times. The chain joins TRBV7-2 to TRBJ1-2; D possibly corresponds to TRBD1 (5 bases). The V end was cut by 1 base, the J end by 4 bases, with 13 bases between. This CDR3 is built from 15 residues. Germline loops: CDR1 SGHTA, CDR2 FQGNSA. The CDR3 loop is CASSLGGRGSYGYTF. The CDR3 coding sequence is TGTGCCAGCAGCTTAGGGGGCCGGGGGTCCTATGGCTACACCTTC.

The chain combines TRBV7-9 with TRBJ2-5; maybe TRBD1 (6 bases). V dropped 1 base and J dropped 3 bases, with 12 bases sitting between them. Germline CDR1 is SEHNR and CDR2 is FQNEAQ (reference sequence). The CDR3 sequence is 15 residues long. In DNA form, the CDR3 reads TGTGCCAGCAGCTTAGGGGGGCGCGCTAAAGAGACCCAGTACTTC. Protein sequence: CASSLGGRAKETQYF.

Remarks on this clonotype: This may be a read error, as it is one base from a much larger clone. J is TRBJ1-4 and V is TRBV6-6; D not certain. The CDR3 totals 15 residues. The germline gives CDR1 MNHNY, CDR2 SVGAGI (reference sequence). Here the CDR3 reads CASSYSTATNENLFF. The CDR3 DNA reads as TGTGCCAGCAGTTACTCCACAGCAACTAATGAAAACCTGTTTTTT.

The table lists this clonotype with a few counts. V and J are TRBV6-1 and TRBJ1-3; 7 bases agree with TRBD1. Germline CDR1 is MNHNS and CDR2 is SASEGT. This CDR3 has 14 amino acids. V trimming: 6 bases; J trimming: 0 bases; junction bases outside the gene matches: 2. The CDR3: CASSGTASGNTIYF. Here the CDR3 DNA reads TGTGCCAGCAGCGGGACAGCCTCTGGAAACACCATATATTTT.

This clonotype was seen a handful of times. V usage is TRBV29-1 and J usage is TRBJ1-2; 8 nucleotides line up with TRBD1. Germline CDR1 reads SQVTM; CDR2 reads ANQGSEA. The CDR3 sequence is 11 residues long. Trimming removed 7 bases from V and 6 bases from J; junction bases left unmatched: 4. The CDR3 bases are TGCAGCGCCCTGACAGGGGATGGCTACACCTTC. This gives the protein CSALTGDGYTF. The whole variable domain, filled in from reference TRBV29-1 and TRBJ1-2, reads SAVISQKPSRDICQRGTSLTIQCQVDSQVTMMFWYRQQPGQSLTLIATANQGSEATYESGFVIDKFPISRPNLTFSTLTVSNMSPEDSSIYLCSALTGDGYTFGSGTRLTVV.

This clonotype was seen more than once but under ten times. The chain recombines TRBV6-5 with TRBJ1-1, with a possible D match to TRBD1 (6 bases). The V gene lost 1 base and the J gene lost 3 bases, with 9 bases spanning the gap. CDR1 is MNHEY, CDR2 SVGAGI, per germline. CDR3 length: 14 residues. The CDR3 loop reads CASSYWGADTEAFF. CDR3 nucleotides: TGTGCCAGCAGTTACTGGGGGGCTGACACTGAAGCTTTCTTT.

Many counts were recorded for this clonotype. V gene TRBV6-1 combines with J gene TRBJ1-1; D gene uncertain. The germline V gene has CDR1 MNHNS and CDR2 SASEGT. The CDR3 contains 12 residues. The V gene lost 10 bases and the J gene lost 3 bases, with 12 bases spanning the gap. For the CDR3, the DNA is TGTGCCATTAAACGGGCAGACACTGAAGCTTTCTTT. Translated: CAIKRADTEAFF.